This record concerns one TCR beta chain sequence. This sample is part of a study of blood T cell repertoires in COVID-19. Overall study: Spain, Italy and the United States supplied samples that represented acute and convalescent COVID-19. Sources were T cells, B-cell-depleted T cells, or PBMCs; the material itself was cDNA or gDNA.

As handled by the study authors: Quantification of nucleated cells was approximated via reference gene primer amplification. Assay: immunoSEQ multiplex PCR; the TCRdb copy retains only in-frame clones and omits some. V and J calls and clone size are given by that table; D and trimming were obtained from the DNA. The profile shows roughly 140,000 clones, under 85% of them singletons. V lost 0 bases and J lost 2, with 20 bases in between. Germline CDR1 reads SGHDT; CDR2 reads YYEEEE. This CDR3 is 18 amino acids long. The source of this sequence is a woman aged 80 or over in a cohort sampled during active or convalescent COVID-19. The sample consisted of peripheral blood. This chain links TRBV5-6 with TRBJ1-2, with D possibly being TRBD1 (5 bases). DNA for the CDR3: TGTGCCAGCAGCTTGGCCCCTTCGGGGGTAGGGTCAAACTATGGCTACACCTTC. Amino acid sequence: CASSLAPSGVGSNYGYTF.